The present TCR beta chain was sequenced within a study of T cells after yellow fever vaccination. General study results and limits: Weaker, the secondary response had a peak occurring faster, on day 5 versus 15. The booster saw the reappearance of most primary-vaccination clones (approximately 97% CD4, about 90% CD8).

This clonotype occurred a few times. Its target is unknown. Trimming removed 1 base from V and 1 base from J, with 11 bases in between. The CDR3 loop spans 15 amino acids. For TCR, cDNA came from 5'RACE template switching, which added a universal primer site and UMIs. One entry per CDR3 protein, called by TCRdb with MiXCR from the 5' RACE reads. Of 500,000 to 650,000 distinct CDR3 sequences listed, about 15% are singletons. This chain uses TRBV12-3 or TRBV12-4 with TRBJ2-7, with D possibly matching TRBD2 (6 bases). This TCR was sampled from a man aged 18 to 29 who received the YFV17D yellow fever vaccine. The sample was PBMCs, taken 5 days after the first yellow fever vaccination. In DNA, the CDR3 is TGTGCCAGCAGTTTAGGCGGGATTATGTCCTACGAGCAGTACTTC. It encodes CASSLGGIMSYEQYF.